The 18 T cell receptor beta chains in this list originate from one sample, sequenced in a study of cytomegalovirus exposure and HLA in healthy donors. The PCR used 60 Vbeta and 13 Jbeta primers. Sequencing used immunoSEQ multiplex PCR; TCRdb keeps in-frame clones, though not all of them. This sample carries about 210,000 clones, about nine tenths of them seen once, and the ten largest clones take around 0.99%. The sequenced sample was PBMCs. The receptors were sampled from a boy aged 2 to 10 in good health and CMV-seronegative.

The rearrangement links TRBV6-5 to TRBJ1-2, with D maybe TRBD1 (5 bases). Trimming took off 8 bases at V and 6 bases at J, with 16 bases between the two ends. This CDR3 contains 13 residues. CDR1 is MNHEY and CDR2 is SVGAGI in the germline V gene. The CDR3 region has the DNA TGTGCCAGCGCTCCGGGGGTGGGGCATGGCTACACCTTC. Protein: CASAPGVGHGYTF.

V and J are TRBV11-2 and TRBJ1-6, with D unclear. Germline-derived CDR1 and CDR2 are SGHAT and FQNNGV. The CDR3 contains 16 residues. Deletions cut 3 bases from V and 1 base from J, with 10 bases between. The CDR3 region has the DNA TGTGCCAGCAGCTTTCCTGGAGTGTCCTATAATTCACCCCTCCACTTT. Translated: CASSFPGVSYNSPLHF.

This rearrangement joins TRBV9 to TRBJ2-1, with 9 nucleotides matching TRBD2. From germline, CDR1 is SGDLS and CDR2 YYNGEE. Trimming took 3 bases from V and 4 from J; bases not matched to a gene: 5. CDR3 length equals 15 residues. The CDR3 protein is CASSAGLAEYNEQFF. The CDR3, as DNA: TGTGCCAGCAGCGCGGGACTAGCAGAATACAATGAGCAGTTCTTC. Full variable domain (rest looked up from reference TRBV9 and TRBJ2-1): DSGVTQTPKHLITATGQRVTLRCSPRSGDLSVYWYQQSLDQGLQFLIQYYNGEERAKGNILERFSAQQFPDLHSELNLSSLELGDSALYFCASSAGLAEYNEQFFGPGTRLTVL.

The rearrangement links TRBV25-1 to TRBJ2-7, with D perhaps TRBD2 (6 bases). Germline V gene sequence: CDR1 MGHDK, CDR2 SYGVNS. CDR3 length: 13 residues. The V end lost 6 bases, the J end lost 1 base, and 10 bases lay between the germline ends. The CDR3 DNA reads as TGTGCCAGCAGGAATAGCGGTTCCTACGAGCAGTACTTC. Amino acids: CASRNSGSYEQYF.

The V call is TRBV18, the J call TRBJ2-7; TRBD1 matches at 7 bases. This CDR3 comprises 15 residues. The germline V gene has CDR1 KGHSH and CDR2 LQKENI. V lost 0 bases to trimming and J lost 3 bases; unmatched junction nucleotides: 5. CDR3 sequence: CASSPPQGDVYEQYF. DNA of the CDR3: TGTGCCAGCTCACCACCCCAGGGGGACGTCTACGAGCAGTACTTC.

The V call is TRBV5-4, the J call TRBJ1-1; D uncertain. V was trimmed by 4 bases and J by 1 base, leaving 14 bases between them. Germline CDR1 is SGHNT and CDR2 is YYREEE (reference sequence). The CDR3 has 15 residues. The CDR3 is CASSPVSSGNTEAFF. Written as DNA, the CDR3 is TGTGCCAGCAGCCCTGTATCTTCGGGGAACACTGAAGCTTTCTTT.

V and J are TRBV28 and TRBJ1-2; 9 positions agree with TRBD1. V was clipped by 2 bases and J by 7 bases; unmatched bases: 11. CDR1 is MDHEN and CDR2 is SYDVKM in the germline V gene. CDR3 length: 16 residues. Here the CDR3 DNA reads TGTGCCAGCAGTTTAGTGACCGGGACAGGGATCTTTGGCTACACCTTC. Its translation: CASSLVTGTGIFGYTF.

Points on this clone: Other DNA sequences within the sample encode an identical CDR3. The V gene is TRBV6-1, the J gene TRBJ1-3; D uncertain. The CDR3 contains 13 residues. V was cut by 4 bases and J by 2 bases, with 6 bases left in between. CDR1 and CDR2 from the germline V gene are MNHNS and SASEGT. In nucleotides, the CDR3 is TGTGCCAGCAGTGCCGGAGCTGGAAACACCATATATTTT. Translating it yields CASSAGAGNTIYF.

A note on this clone: At one of its ends the junction is not consistent with the germline gene, which may arise from a read error. The J gene is TRBJ2-5, the V gene TRBV7-9, with no clear D. This CDR3 is built from 11 residues. Germline values: CDR1 SEHNR, CDR2 FQNEAQ (reference sequence). The CDR3 is CSSSLSSTQYF. DNA for the CDR3: TGTTCCAGCAGCTTATCGTCGACCCAGTACTTC.

V gene TRBV2 combines with J gene TRBJ2-7; D is possibly TRBD1 (6 bases). V was shortened by 7 bases and J by 2 bases, with 9 bases between the two germline ends. This CDR3 comprises 12 residues. Germline loops: CDR1 SNHLY, CDR2 FYNNEI. CDR3 coding DNA: TGTGCCAGCACAGGACAGACCTACGAGCAGTACTTC. Translating gives CASTGQTYEQYF. The full variable domain, rest sourced from reference TRBV2 and TRBJ2-7, is EPEVTQTPSHQVTQMGQEVILRCVPISNHLYFYWYRQILGQKVEFLVSFYNNEISEKSEIFDDQFSVERPDGSNFTLKIRSTKLEDSAMYFCASTGQTYEQYFGPGTRLTVT.

This chain links TRBV7-9 with TRBJ2-1, with D possibly being TRBD1 (5 bases). The CDR3 totals 12 residues. V lost 4 bases and J 10 bases, leaving 11 bases between the germline ends. Germline CDR1 is SEHNR and CDR2 is FQNEAQ (reference sequence). The CDR3: CASSSDIGEQFF. CDR3 DNA sequence: TGTGCCAGCAGCTCGGACATCGGCGAGCAGTTCTTC.

This clone is a singleton in its sample. The CDR3, as DNA: TGTGCCAGCAGGGGGCTGTTCACTGAAGCTTTCTTT. Translated: CASRGLFTEAFF. V and J are TRBV2 and TRBJ1-1; weak D call: TRBD1 (5 bases). The V end was cut by 6 bases, the J end by 4 bases, with 9 bases between. The CDR3 spans 12 residues. Germline loops: CDR1 SNHLY, CDR2 FYNNEI.

The V call is TRBV27, the J call TRBJ2-7; 8 bases align to TRBD1. The germline CDR1 and CDR2 sequences are MNHEY and SMNVEV (reference sequence). V dropped 5 bases and J dropped 7; count of bases not matched to a gene: 13. The CDR3 is 15 amino acids. CDR3 in amino acids: CASSTSTGGVEEQYF. Here the CDR3 DNA reads TGTGCCAGCAGTACCTCCACAGGGGGTGTTGAAGAGCAGTACTTC.

The chain has TRBV27 and TRBJ2-3; a possible D gene is TRBD2 (6 bases). In germline, CDR1 is MNHEY, CDR2 SMNVEV (reference sequence). The CDR3 spans 14 residues. The ends were cut back, 3 bases at V and 5 bases at J, with 12 bases in the middle. The CDR3 reads CASSLGGGGDTQYF. CDR3 coding DNA: TGTGCCAGCAGTTTGGGAGGTGGGGGAGATACGCAGTATTTT.

The V and J genes are TRBV7-9 and TRBJ1-5; D is unresolved. V lost 5 bases and J 2 bases, leaving 16 bases between the germline ends. The CDR3 has 16 amino acids. CDR1 and CDR2 (germline): SEHNR, FQNEAQ (reference sequence). The CDR3 reads CASSLPFRRGNQPQHF. In DNA, the CDR3 is TGTGCCAGCAGCCTCCCTTTCCGCCGAGGCAATCAGCCCCAGCATTTT.

CDR3 region: CASSEGGTPYNEQFF. CDR3 coding DNA: TGTGCCAGCAGTGAAGGGGGGACCCCCTACAATGAGCAGTTCTTC. The chain uses TRBV25-1 and TRBJ2-1, with D perhaps TRBD2 (6 bases). The CDR3 runs 15 residues. Germline CDR1 reads MGHDK; CDR2 reads SYGVNS. Trimming cost V 2 bases and J 2 bases, with 10 bases left between them.

The V and J genes are TRBV5-4 and TRBJ2-7; 7 bases align to TRBD1. This CDR3 is built from 13 residues. Germline V gene lookup returns CDR1 SGHNT and CDR2 YYREEE (reference sequence). Germline trimming cut 3 bases from V and 3 bases from J; bases unmatched to any gene: 3. As DNA, the CDR3 is TGTGCCAGCAGCTGGGCAGGGGGCTACGAGCAGTACTTC. Encoded protein: CASSWAGGYEQYF.

The chain joins TRBV7-9 to TRBJ1-1, with no clear D. CDR1 is SEHNR, CDR2 FQNEAQ, per germline (reference sequence). V lost 3 bases to trimming and J lost 3 bases, with 14 bases between them. The CDR3 has 15 residues. CDR3 amino acids: CASSLSGLRDTEAFF. The CDR3 nucleotides are TGTGCCAGCAGCTTGTCTGGCCTGAGGGACACTGAAGCTTTCTTT.